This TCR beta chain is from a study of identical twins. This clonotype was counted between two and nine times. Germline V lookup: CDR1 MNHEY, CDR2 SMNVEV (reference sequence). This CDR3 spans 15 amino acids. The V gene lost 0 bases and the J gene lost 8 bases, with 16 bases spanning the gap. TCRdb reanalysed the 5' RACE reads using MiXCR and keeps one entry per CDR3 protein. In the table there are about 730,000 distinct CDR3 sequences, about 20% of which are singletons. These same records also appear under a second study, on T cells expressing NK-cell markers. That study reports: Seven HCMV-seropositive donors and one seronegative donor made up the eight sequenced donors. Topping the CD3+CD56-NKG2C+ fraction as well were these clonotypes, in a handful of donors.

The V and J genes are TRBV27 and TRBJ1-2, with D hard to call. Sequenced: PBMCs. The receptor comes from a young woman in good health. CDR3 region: CASSLSYLTAGGYTF. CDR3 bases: TGTGCCAGCAGTTTATCGTATTTGACGGCGGGCGGCTACACCTTC.